This entry lists 23 T cell receptor beta chains sequenced from one sample in a study of blood T cell repertoires in COVID-19. TCRdb's table, derived via immunoSEQ multiplex PCR, lists solely in-frame clones and lacks some. The table has about 140,000 clones, about 87% seen once; the top ten hold 2.5%. The specimen sequenced was peripheral blood. The receptors stem from a human donor with COVID-19, enrolled during active disease. The donor label of this sample is uncertain.

The genes are TRBV19 and TRBJ1-2, with D possibly matching TRBD1 (5 bases). The germline V gene has CDR1 LNHDA and CDR2 SQIVND (reference sequence). The CDR3 length is 13 residues. Trimming removed 6 bases at V and 6 bases at J, with 14 bases between. The CDR3 here is CASRTGWGHGYTF. CDR3 bases: TGTGCCAGTAGAACCGGTTGGGGCCATGGCTACACCTTC.

This clone was picked up a small number of times. This sequence joins TRBV4-1 and TRBJ1-4; D not certain. The CDR3 contains 13 residues. V was clipped by 0 bases and J by 8 bases, with 7 bases between them. In germline, CDR1 is MGHRA, CDR2 YSYEKL. The CDR3 bases are TGCGCCAGCAGCCAAGATACGGGGGAAAAACTGTTTTTT. It specifies CASSQDTGEKLFF.

This chain connects TRBV3-1 (or the pseudogene TRBV3-2) to TRBJ2-1, with 7 nucleotides matching TRBD2. The germline V gene has CDR1 LGHDT and CDR2 YNNKEL (reference sequence). The ends lost 0 bases at V and 6 bases at J; junction bases unmatched: 8. CDR3 length equals 16 residues. The CDR3 nucleotides are TGTGCCAGCAGCCAAGACCAGTGGGGAGGGATCAATGAGCAGTTCTTC. Translating it yields CASSQDQWGGINEQFF.

The chain has TRBV27 and TRBJ1-1; D gene uncertain. Deletions cut 2 bases from V and 8 bases from J, with 15 bases between. CDR3 size: 14 residues. Germline V gene data show CDR1 as MNHEY and CDR2 as SMNVEV (reference sequence). This chain's CDR3 is CASSLGRLGSEAFF. For the CDR3, the DNA is TGTGCCAGCAGTTTAGGGCGACTAGGGTCGGAAGCTTTCTTT.

The rearrangement uses TRBV7-2 and TRBJ2-5; 15 positions match TRBD2. The CDR3 is 19 amino acids. Germline CDR1 SGHTA, CDR2 FQGNSA. The trim removed 5 bases at V and 3 bases at J, leaving 13 bases unmatched. The CDR3 coding sequence is TGTGCCAGCAGCCCGCCACCCAGGACTAGCGGGGGGGCCGAAGAGACCCAGTACTTC. Its protein product is CASSPPPRTSGGAEETQYF.

The chain recombines TRBV19 with TRBJ2-5; D is possibly TRBD1 (5 bases). The CDR3 is 13 amino acids. The germline CDR1 and CDR2 sequences are LNHDA and SQIVND (reference sequence). Trimming took off 4 bases at V and 5 bases at J, with 11 bases between the two ends. The CDR3 DNA sequence: TGTGCCAGTAGTACGCAGGGTCGGGAGACCCAGTACTTC. It specifies CASSTQGRETQYF.

This clone has a handful of counts. The rearrangement joins TRBV7-2 to TRBJ2-3; 11 nucleotides agree with TRBD2. Trimming cost V 1 base and J 3 bases; bases outside gene matches: 9. The CDR3 is 18 amino acids. Germline-derived CDR1 and CDR2 are SGHTA and FQGNSA. The CDR3 nucleotides read TGTGCCAGCAGCTTAGAGGCTCTAGCGGGAGGTAAGACAGATACGCAGTATTTT. Its translation is CASSLEALAGGKTDTQYF.

The gene calls are TRBV11-2 and TRBJ1-4, with D unclear. This CDR3 region has 13 residues. V was pared by 5 bases and J by 6 bases, with 10 bases between. Germline loops: CDR1 SGHAT, CDR2 FQNNGV. DNA for the CDR3: TGTGCCAGCAGCCCCCGGGTCGATGAAAAACTGTTTTTT. Translation: CASSPRVDEKLFF.

The chain is built from TRBV7-3 and TRBJ2-1; TRBD1 aligns across 8 bases. Germline V gene sequence: CDR1 SGHTA, CDR2 FQGTGA. The CDR3 is 15 amino acids. J lost 2 bases, V lost 5 bases, and 5 bases had no gene match. CDR3 sequence (DNA): TGTGCCAGCAGCACTGGACAGGGTGCCTACAATGAGCAGTTCTTC. It codes for CASSTGQGAYNEQFF.

The rearrangement links TRBV5-6 to TRBJ1-2; weak D call: TRBD1 (6 bases). Trimming left V 3 bases short and J 0 bases short, with 12 bases between. Per the germline V gene, CDR1 is SGHDT and CDR2 is YYEEEE. The CDR3 runs to 15 residues. The CDR3 DNA follows: TGTGCCAGCAGCTATGGACAGCGTACTAACTATGGCTACACCTTC. It yields the protein CASSYGQRTNYGYTF.

The V call is TRBV18, the J call TRBJ1-4; 7 nucleotides match TRBD1. This CDR3 has 15 amino acids. V was pared by 3 bases and J by 1 base, with 2 bases of the junction left unmatched. The germline CDR1 and CDR2 sequences are KGHSH and LQKENI. This CDR3 is CASSPRQGTNEKLFF. DNA of the CDR3: TGTGCCAGCTCACCGAGACAGGGAACTAATGAAAAACTGTTTTTT.

V and J are TRBV11-2 and TRBJ1-2, with 10 nucleotides matching TRBD1. J gave up 13 bases and V 3 bases, and 11 bases lay outside the gene matches. Germline V lookup: CDR1 SGHAT, CDR2 FQNNGV. The CDR3 extends over 14 amino acids. The chain's CDR3 is CASSLLRDRGPGTF. DNA of the CDR3: TGTGCCAGCAGCTTGCTGAGAGACAGGGGGCCGGGCACCTTC.

The chain links TRBV29-1 to TRBJ2-3; D is unresolved. CDR1 SQVTM and CDR2 ANQGSEA come from the germline V gene. This CDR3 has 12 amino acids. Trimming removed 7 bases at V and 1 base at J, with 9 bases between. Here the CDR3 reads CSGAPGTDTQYF. CDR3 bases: TGCAGCGGGGCCCCTGGCACAGATACGCAGTATTTT.

CDR3: CASSLEQGETEAFF. In DNA, the CDR3 is TGTGCCAGCAGCTTAGAACAGGGAGAAACTGAAGCTTTCTTT. The chain carries TRBV11-2 and TRBJ1-1; D possibly corresponds to TRBD1 (6 bases). Germline V lookup: CDR1 SGHAT, CDR2 FQNNGV. The CDR3 consists of 14 residues. V was cut by 0 bases and J by 5 bases, with 10 bases left in between.

V gene TRBV6-5 combines with J gene TRBJ1-5; the match to TRBD1 covers 8 bases. The V gene end was trimmed by 5 bases and the J gene end by 5 bases; junction bases not matched to a gene: 2. There are 13 residues in the CDR3. Germline V lookup: CDR1 MNHEY, CDR2 SVGAGI. CDR3 nucleotides: TGTGCCAGCAGTACACAGGGGGATCAGCCCCAGCATTTT. The encoded protein is CASSTQGDQPQHF.

V and J are TRBV19 and TRBJ1-6; tentatively, D is TRBD1 (5 bases). This CDR3 is built from 13 residues. V lost 10 bases and J lost 8, with 15 bases in between. Per germline, CDR1 LNHDA and CDR2 SQIVND (reference sequence). The CDR3 reads CATSNGGYSPLHF. Here the CDR3 DNA reads TGTGCCACCTCGAACGGGGGGTATTCACCCCTCCACTTT.

This clone appeared a single time. This chain connects TRBV19 to TRBJ2-1; 9 bases match TRBD1. The CDR3 covers 13 residues. The V and J ends lost 10 bases and 8 bases, in that order; junction bases with no gene match: 9. Germline V gene data show CDR1 as LNHDA and CDR2 as SQIVND (reference sequence). For the CDR3, the DNA is TGTGCCACCCCGACAGGGGGGGAACATGAGCAGTTCTTC. This gives the protein CATPTGGEHEQFF.

This chain joins TRBV6-5 and TRBJ1-1; 7 nucleotides match TRBD1. CDR3 length: 14 amino acids. Germline V lookup: CDR1 MNHEY, CDR2 SVGAGI. V shed 7 bases and J 11 bases; nucleotides not matched to a gene: 16. This chain's CDR3 is CASNGRGVTARAFF. Written as DNA, the CDR3 is TGTGCCAGCAACGGCAGGGGGGTCACAGCGCGCGCTTTCTTT.

The gene calls are TRBV30 and TRBJ1-2, with D possibly being TRBD1 (6 bases). CDR1 and CDR2 from the germline V gene are GTSNPN and SVGIG (reference sequence). Deletions cut 2 bases from V and 2 bases from J, with 18 bases between. The length of the CDR3 is 16 residues. CDR3 residues: CAWSSGDLLFNYGYTF. The DNA for the CDR3 is TGTGCCTGGAGTTCAGGGGACCTTCTCTTCAACTATGGCTACACCTTC.

This clone was seen only once. J is TRBJ2-3 and V is TRBV5-1, with TRBD2 matching 7 bases. The V segment lost 5 bases and the J segment 2 bases; nucleotides outside the gene matches: 8. The CDR3 runs 15 residues. Germline CDR1 reads SGHRS; CDR2 reads YFSETQ. The CDR3 spells CASSTSGDPTDTQYF. The CDR3 DNA reads TGCGCCAGCAGTACAAGCGGGGATCCCACAGATACGCAGTATTTT.

V is TRBV11-3 and J is TRBJ2-1, with D perhaps TRBD2 (6 bases). V was trimmed by 6 bases and J by 0 bases, leaving 24 bases between them. Germline CDR1 and CDR2: SGHNT and YENEEA. The CDR3 runs to 19 residues. The CDR3 loop reads CASSSTLAPHRSSYNEQFF. CDR3 sequence (DNA): TGTGCCAGCAGTTCAACTCTAGCGCCCCACCGAAGCTCCTACAATGAGCAGTTCTTC.

The chain uses TRBV9 and TRBJ2-1, with 12 bases that match TRBD2. Germline V lookup: CDR1 SGDLS, CDR2 YYNGEE. Trimming removed 4 bases from V and 2 bases from J; junction bases left unmatched: 1. The CDR3 length is 15 residues. Here the CDR3 DNA reads TGTGCCAGCAGCACTAGCGGGGGGACCTACAATGAGCAGTTCTTC. Translating it yields CASSTSGGTYNEQFF.

This clone was seen once. The V gene is TRBV7-9, the J gene TRBJ2-4; 8 bases align to TRBD1. This CDR3 region has 14 residues. Germline CDR1 is SEHNR and CDR2 is FQNEAQ (reference sequence). J lost 8 bases, V lost 5 bases, and 8 bases had no gene match. The CDR3 sequence is CASSSRDRSDIQYF. CDR3 sequence (DNA): TGTGCCAGCAGCAGCCGGGACAGGTCGGACATTCAGTACTTC.